Below, one TCR beta chain is given with its context. The data derive from a study of blood T cell repertoires in COVID-19. Study summary: Acute and convalescent COVID-19 samples came from the United States, Italy and Spain. PBMCs, B-cell-depleted T cells, or T cells provided the cDNA or gDNA that made up the material.

Original handling: Amplification of reference gene primers provided the estimated nucleated cell counts. Assay: immunoSEQ multiplex PCR; the TCRdb copy retains only in-frame clones and omits some. V, J and clone size derive from that table, while D and trimming were established from the DNA sequence. The sample carries roughly 280,000 clones, approximately 86% recorded once. The germline CDR1 and CDR2 sequences are SGHRS and YFSETQ. The CDR3 has 20 amino acids. The V gene end was trimmed by 2 bases and the J gene end by 4 bases; junction bases not matched to a gene: 18. The sequence came from a man between 18 and 35 years old with active or convalescent COVID-19. This chain connects TRBV5-1 to TRBJ2-1; 10 bases agree with TRBD2. Sequenced input: peripheral blood. CDR3 coding DNA: TGCGCCAGCAGCTTTTCCCCGACCGGGCTAGCGGGGGACATGTACAATGAGCAGTTCTTC. This encodes CASSFSPTGLAGDMYNEQFF.